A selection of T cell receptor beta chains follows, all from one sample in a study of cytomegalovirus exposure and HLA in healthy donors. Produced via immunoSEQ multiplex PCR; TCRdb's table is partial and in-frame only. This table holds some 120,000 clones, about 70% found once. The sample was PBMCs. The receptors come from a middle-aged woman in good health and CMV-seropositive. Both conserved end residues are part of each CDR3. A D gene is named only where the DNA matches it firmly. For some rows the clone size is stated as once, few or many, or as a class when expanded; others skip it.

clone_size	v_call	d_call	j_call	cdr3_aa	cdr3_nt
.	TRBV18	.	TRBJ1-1	CASSPPTGSPPAFF	TGTGCCAGCTCACCACCGACAGGATCCCCACCAGCTTTCTTT
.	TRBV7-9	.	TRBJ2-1	CASSSSGAGPYNEQFF	TGTGCCAGCAGCTCGAGCGGCGCCGGGCCCTACAATGAGCAGTTCTTC
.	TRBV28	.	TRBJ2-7	CASSLSQGGSEQYF	TGTGCCAGCAGTTTATCTCAGGGAGGTTCCGAGCAGTACTTC
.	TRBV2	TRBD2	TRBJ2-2	CASSVAGGTGELFF	TGTGCCAGCAGTGTCGCGGGGGGCACCGGGGAGCTGTTTTTT
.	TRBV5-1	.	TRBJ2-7	CASSLGVLAGALNEQYF	TGCGCCAGCAGCTTGGGGGTTCTGGCAGGGGCATTGAACGAGCAGTACTTC
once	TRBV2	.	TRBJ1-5	CASSEAAPNQPQHF	TGTGCCAGCAGTGAAGCAGCTCCTAATCAGCCCCAGCATTTT
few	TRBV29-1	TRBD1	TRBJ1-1	CSVRTGGTEAFF	TGCAGCGTCCGTACAGGGGGCACTGAAGCTTTCTTT
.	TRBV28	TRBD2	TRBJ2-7	CASSLGLAGVSEQYF	TGTGCCAGCAGCCTCGGACTAGCGGGAGTATCCGAGCAGTACTTC
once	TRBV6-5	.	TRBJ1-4	CASSFSQATNEKLFF	TGTGCCAGCAGTTTCTCTCAGGCAACTAATGAAAAACTGTTTTTT
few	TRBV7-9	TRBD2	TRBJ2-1	CASSRTSGVYNEQFF	TGTGCCAGCAGCCGGACTAGCGGAGTCTACAATGAGCAGTTCTTC
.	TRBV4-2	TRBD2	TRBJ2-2	CASSHDTGLAVNTGELFF	TGTGCCAGCAGCCACGACACGGGACTAGCGGTGAACACCGGGGAGCTGTTTTTT
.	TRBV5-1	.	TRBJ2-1	CASRDLRGNEQFF	TGCGCCAGCAGGGATCTCCGAGGTAATGAGCAGTTCTTC
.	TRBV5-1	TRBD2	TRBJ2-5	CASSLARREGQETQYF	TGCGCCAGCAGCTTGGCCAGGCGGGAGGGCCAAGAGACCCAGTACTTC
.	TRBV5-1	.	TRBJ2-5	CASSFSSMNAKTQYF	TGCGCCAGCAGCTTTTCTAGTATGAATGCCAAGACCCAGTACTTC
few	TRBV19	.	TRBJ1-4	CASPPNLRQQNEKLFF	TGTGCCAGCCCCCCAAACTTACGACAGCAAAATGAAAAACTGTTTTTT